The 18 T cell receptor beta chains listed next were all sequenced from one sample in a study of blood T cell repertoires in COVID-19. Some clones are missing from TCRdb's copy, which holds only in-frame ones; the method was immunoSEQ multiplex PCR. The table lists under 60,000 clones, 70% to 85% of them singletons. The material sequenced was peripheral blood. All receptors come from a man aged 60 to 69 with acute or convalescent COVID-19.

This clone appeared a few times. This rearrangement joins TRBV29-1 to TRBJ1-2, with D hard to call. The CDR3 spans 15 residues. Germline V gene sequence: CDR1 SQVTM, CDR2 ANQGSEA. V was cut by 7 bases and J by 1 base, with 19 bases left in between. Written as DNA, the CDR3 is TGCAGCGCCCTCCGGAGAGAGGCGGGTAACTATGGCTACACCTTC. Translation: CSALRREAGNYGYTF.

The chain recombines TRBV7-2 with TRBJ1-1; no reliable D call. V lost 5 bases to trimming and J lost 6 bases, with 13 bases between them. The CDR3 runs 13 residues. Germline-derived CDR1 and CDR2 are SGHTA and FQGNSA. The CDR3 here is CASSPLVIPEAFF. CDR3 DNA: TGTGCCAGCAGCCCACTGGTAATACCTGAAGCTTTCTTT.

V is TRBV7-9 and J is TRBJ2-3, with TRBD1 as a possible D gene (5 bases). Germline lookup yields CDR1 SEHNR and CDR2 FQNEAQ (reference sequence). The CDR3 is 14 amino acids. The V end lost 5 bases, the J end lost 7 bases, and 16 bases lay between the germline ends. This chain's CDR3 is CASSQLSGRYTQYF. The DNA of the CDR3 is TGTGCCAGCAGCCAACTCTCAGGGCGGTATACGCAGTATTTT.

The V gene is TRBV27, the J gene TRBJ1-2; D possibly corresponds to TRBD1 (5 bases). The CDR3 is 15 residues long. Looked up from germline, CDR1 is MNHEY and CDR2 is SMNVEV (reference sequence). Trimming took 4 bases from V and 8 from J, leaving 20 bases between them. The CDR3 protein is CASSSRQSMGDGYTF. CDR3 bases: TGTGCCAGCAGTTCCAGACAGTCTATGGGCGACGGCTACACCTTC.

The CDR3 reads CASSSQGWQPQHF. The CDR3 bases are TGTGCCAGCAGTTCTCAGGGATGGCAGCCCCAGCATTTT. The chain joins TRBV27 to TRBJ1-5; tentative D call: TRBD1 (5 bases). Per germline, CDR1 MNHEY and CDR2 SMNVEV (reference sequence). CDR3 length: 13 residues. V lost 4 bases to trimming and J lost 7 bases, with 11 bases between them.

The chain is built from TRBV7-9 and TRBJ2-3, with D possibly TRBD2 on 6 matching bases. Germline loops: CDR1 SEHNR, CDR2 FQNEAQ (reference sequence). CDR3 length: 16 amino acids. V gave up 5 bases and J gave up 0 bases, with 15 bases separating them. The CDR3 protein is CASSPGTPPSTDTQYF. The CDR3, as DNA: TGTGCCAGCAGCCCCGGGACTCCACCTAGCACAGATACGCAGTATTTT.

The chain uses TRBV12-3 or TRBV12-4 and TRBJ1-2; 10 positions agree with TRBD1. CDR3 length: 13 residues. J gave up 8 bases and V 5 bases, and 5 bases lay outside the gene matches. CDR3 bases: TGTGCCAGCAGTGGGACAGGGGTATCGGGCTACACCTTC. Encoded protein: CASSGTGVSGYTF.

As regards this clone: The same CDR3 is also encoded by other DNA sequences in this sample. The J gene is TRBJ2-6, the V gene TRBV27; D is perhaps TRBD2 (5 bases). Germline V gene lookup returns CDR1 MNHEY and CDR2 SMNVEV (reference sequence). The CDR3 has 15 residues. The V end was cut by 4 bases, the J end by 2 bases, with 9 bases between. CDR3 sequence reads: CASSSGVAGANVLTF. The CDR3 nucleotides read TGTGCCAGCAGTTCCGGGGTTGCTGGGGCCAACGTCCTGACTTTC.

This chain links TRBV21-1 with TRBJ2-1; the table assigns TRBD2, which was not confirmed against the DNA. TRBV21-1 is a known pseudogene. The CDR3 length is 17 residues. The CDR3 protein is CASSAKSGGGAYNEQFF. Here the CDR3 DNA reads TGTGCCAGCAGCGCAAAATCGGGAGGTGGGGCGTACAATGAGCAGTTCTTC.

CDR3 amino acids: CASSLGQLEQYF. CDR3 nucleotide sequence: TGTGCCAGCAGCCTCGGACAGCTCGAGCAGTACTTC. The V call is TRBV7-9, the J call TRBJ2-7; weak D call: TRBD1 (6 bases). Trimming removed 5 bases at V and 6 bases at J, with 11 bases between. This CDR3 region has 12 residues. Germline loops: CDR1 SEHNR, CDR2 FQNEAQ (reference sequence).

The V and J genes are TRBV2 and TRBJ1-2; TRBD1 might be the D (5 bases). This CDR3 contains 15 residues. Germline values: CDR1 SNHLY, CDR2 FYNNEI. V was trimmed by 0 bases and J by 5 bases, leaving 13 bases between them. The DNA for the CDR3 is TGTGCCAGCAGTGAAGCCCTGACAGCTGCTTATGGCTACACCTTC. Protein product: CASSEALTAAYGYTF. Complete variable domain (other parts from reference TRBV2 and TRBJ1-2): EPEVTQTPSHQVTQMGQEVILRCVPISNHLYFYWYRQILGQKVEFLVSFYNNEISEKSEIFDDQFSVERPDGSNFTLKIRSTKLEDSAMYFCASSEALTAAYGYTFGSGTRLTVV.

This rearrangement joins TRBV7-8 to TRBJ1-1; 7 positions agree with TRBD1. V dropped 6 bases and J dropped 0; count of bases not matched to a gene: 10. The CDR3 runs 16 residues. Germline assignment: CDR1 SGHVS and CDR2 FQNEAQ. CDR3 sequence: CASRSTGTVMNTEAFF. For the CDR3, the DNA is TGTGCCAGCAGGTCTACCGGGACAGTGATGAACACTGAAGCTTTCTTT. The whole variable domain, remainder taken from reference TRBV7-8 and TRBJ1-1, is GAGVSQSPRYKVAKRGQDVALRCDPISGHVSLFWYQQALGQGPEFLTYFQNEAQLDKSGLPSDRFFAERPEGSVSTLKIQRTQQEDSAVYLCASRSTGTVMNTEAFFGQGTRLTVV.

The chain is built from TRBV5-1 and TRBJ2-7; weak D call: TRBD1 (6 bases). The CDR3 contains 16 residues. Germline CDR1 is SGHRS and CDR2 is YFSETQ. The ends were cut back, 3 bases at V and 0 bases at J, with 16 bases in the middle. The CDR3 coding sequence is TGCGCCAGCAGCTCCATCGACAGGACCAACTCCTACGAGCAGTACTTC. It codes for CASSSIDRTNSYEQYF.

This clone has just a few counts. This chain joins TRBV19 and TRBJ1-2; D is undetermined. The germline V and J ends were trimmed by 5 bases and 4 bases, with 8 bases remaining between them. The CDR3 is 12 amino acids. Germline V gene lookup returns CDR1 LNHDA and CDR2 SQIVND (reference sequence). CDR3 coding DNA: TGTGCCAGTAGTCGGGAGTTCTATGGCTACACCTTC. It codes for CASSREFYGYTF.

CDR3 amino acids: CSVPSSGYTEAFF. The CDR3 DNA sequence: TGCAGCGTCCCCTCATCAGGATACACTGAAGCTTTCTTT. The genes are TRBV29-1 and TRBJ1-1; D unresolved. Germline V gives CDR1 SQVTM, CDR2 ANQGSEA. The CDR3 covers 13 residues. The V gene lost 6 bases and the J gene lost 3 bases, with 14 bases spanning the gap.

This chain joins TRBV5-1 and TRBJ2-1, with TRBD1 identical over 11 bases. Germline CDR1 SGHRS, CDR2 YFSETQ. The length of the CDR3 is 15 residues. The V segment lost 2 bases and the J segment 6 bases; nucleotides outside the gene matches: 4. The CDR3 DNA follows: TGCGCCAGCAGCTTTGGGACAGGGGGAATCAATGAGCAGTTCTTC. Its translation: CASSFGTGGINEQFF.

The chain recombines TRBV25-1 with TRBJ1-6; 7 nucleotides agree with TRBD1. The CDR3 spans 14 residues. Germline CDR1 MGHDK, CDR2 SYGVNS. V shed 6 bases, J shed 6 bases, and the junction held 5 bases outside the gene matches. CDR3 amino acids: CASRFDRANSPLHF. DNA of the CDR3: TGTGCCAGCAGGTTCGACAGGGCTAATTCACCCCTCCACTTT.

The chain is built from TRBV24-1 and TRBJ1-6, with D possibly being TRBD1 (6 bases). CDR1 is KGHDR and CDR2 is SFDVKD in the germline V gene. With 6 bases removed from V and 4 bases from J, the gap between germline ends came to 18 bases. The CDR3 length is 17 residues. CDR3 in DNA: TGTGCCACCAGTCCGGAGGGGGGGGACCTTTATAATTCACCCCTCCACTTT. This translates into CATSPEGGDLYNSPLHF.